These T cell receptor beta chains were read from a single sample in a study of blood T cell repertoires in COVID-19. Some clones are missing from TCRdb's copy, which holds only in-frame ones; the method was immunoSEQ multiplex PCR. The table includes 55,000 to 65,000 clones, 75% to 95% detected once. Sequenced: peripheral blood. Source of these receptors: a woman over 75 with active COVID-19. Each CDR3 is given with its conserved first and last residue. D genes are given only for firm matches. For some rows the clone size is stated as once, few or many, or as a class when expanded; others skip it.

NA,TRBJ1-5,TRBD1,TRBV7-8,CASSFGTVFSSNQPQHF,TGTGCCAGCAGCTTTGGGACAGTGTTTAGTAGCAATCAGCCCCAGCATTTT
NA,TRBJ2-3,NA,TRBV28,CASSARGRGTDTQYF,TGTGCCAGCAGTGCCCGGGGTCGAGGCACAGATACGCAGTATTTT
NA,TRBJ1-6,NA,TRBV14,CASSQAEAGYNSPLHF,TGTGCCAGCAGCCAAGCAGAGGCAGGGTACAATTCACCCCTCCACTTT
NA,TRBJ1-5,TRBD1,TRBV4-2,CASSYGQGRVEPQHF,TGTGCCAGCAGCTATGGACAGGGGCGGGTAGAGCCCCAGCATTTT
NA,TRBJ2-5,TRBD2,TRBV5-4,CASSPTGGEPETQYF,TGTGCCAGCAGCCCAACCGGGGGGGAACCAGAGACCCAGTACTTC
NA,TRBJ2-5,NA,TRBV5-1,CASSGGRGGRETQYF,TGCGCCAGCAGCGGGGGACGGGGAGGTAGAGAGACCCAGTACTTC
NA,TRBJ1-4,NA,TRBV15,CATSRGPNEKLFF,TGTGCCACCAGCCGCGGGCCCAATGAAAAACTGTTTTTT
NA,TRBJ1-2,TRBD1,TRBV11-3,CASSLATDRVSGYTF,TGTGCCAGCAGCTTAGCTACGGACAGGGTGAGTGGCTACACCTTC
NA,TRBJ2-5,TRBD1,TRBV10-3,CAISRTGEGETQYF,TGTGCCATCAGCAGGACAGGGGAAGGAGAGACCCAGTACTTC
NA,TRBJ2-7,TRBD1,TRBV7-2,CASSPRLGGPYEQYF,TGTGCCAGCAGCCCCCGGTTAGGGGGCCCCTACGAGCAGTACTTC
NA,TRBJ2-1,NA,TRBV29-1,CSVRDRDSLNEQFF,TGCAGCGTCCGGGACCGGGACTCCCTCAATGAGCAGTTCTTC
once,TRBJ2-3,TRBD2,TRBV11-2,CASSLGLAGIGTDTQYF,TGTGCCAGCAGCTTAGGGCTAGCGGGGATCGGAACAGATACGCAGTATTTT
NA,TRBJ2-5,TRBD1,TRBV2,CASSYQTGKQETQYF,TGTGCCAGCAGCTACCAGACAGGGAAGCAAGAGACCCAGTACTTC
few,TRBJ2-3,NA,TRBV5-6,CASSLGTKSFPTDTQYF,TGTGCCAGCAGCTTGGGGACTAAATCCTTCCCCACAGATACGCAGTATTTT
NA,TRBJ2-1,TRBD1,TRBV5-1,CASSGQGAGNEQFF,TGCGCCAGCAGCGGACAGGGGGCGGGAAATGAGCAGTTCTTC